This T cell receptor beta chain is drawn from a study of cytomegalovirus exposure and HLA in healthy donors. J gave up 4 bases and V 2 bases, and 4 bases lay outside the gene matches. The CDR3 length is 13 residues. The germline gives CDR1 GTSNPN, CDR2 SVGIG (reference sequence). As to this clone: The antigen is undetermined.

The study's findings and limits: Some V segments, including TRBV6-2 and TRBV6-3, were excluded as indistinguishable. The authors later found most CMV-associated TCR beta chains appeared HLA-restricted.

PCR employed 60 Vbeta and 13 Jbeta primers. The data were produced by immunoSEQ multiplex PCR, yet TCRdb's version contains in-frame clones alone and is incomplete. The table has 100,000 to 150,000 clones, 17% seen once. The sequenced material came from PBMCs. J is TRBJ2-5 and V is TRBV30; 7 bases match TRBD2. This sequence originates from a female donor in good health and CMV-seropositive. CDR3 loop: CAWSQAGIETQYF. The CDR3 nucleotides are TGTGCCTGGAGTCAAGCGGGGATAGAGACCCAGTACTTC.